The clone carrying this TCR beta chain has more than one count but fewer than ten. This entry is derived from a study of T-cell reconstitution after alpha-beta-depleted transplantation in children. This CDR3 has 16 amino acids. J lost 3 bases, V lost 6 bases, and 6 bases had no gene match. Using unique molecular identifiers, the investigators prepared the TCRbeta library. MiXCR, applied by TCRdb to the PCR reads, yields one record per CDR3 protein. The sample includes a few hundred thousand distinct CDR3 sequences, more than 8% of them seen just once. This material consisted of PBMCs from the stem cell graft donor, taken from the stem cell graft. The chain couples TRBV12-3 or TRBV12-4 to TRBJ2-2; 11 bases map to TRBD2. This TCR was recovered from a human donor who donated a stem cell graft to a child with SCID. CDR3 in amino acids: CASRGLAGEDTGELFF. The CDR3 region has the DNA TGTGCCAGCAGAGGACTAGCGGGCGAAGACACCGGGGAGCTGTTTTTT.